The 9 T cell receptor beta chains given below trace back to one sample, sequenced in a study of T cell repertoires in cytomegalovirus infection. No cognate antigen is known for these TCRs. MiXCR was run by TCRdb on the reads, yielding one entry per CDR3 protein. The sample has a few hundred thousand distinct CDR3 sequences; 25% are singletons. The sample in question was cultured PBMCs, obtained from culture after CMV antigen stimulation. These receptors were obtained from a human donor in good health (CMV status not recorded). Some clones in this sample may be carry-over from other donors' samples.

This clonotype was counted a few times. V and J are TRBV4-2 and TRBJ1-3; 7 nucleotides align to TRBD1. CDR1 is LGHNA and CDR2 is YNFKEQ in the germline V gene. The junction had 3 bases not matched to a gene; V was cut back by 1 base and J by 0 bases. The CDR3 contains 16 residues. In DNA form, the CDR3 reads TGTGCCAGCAGCCAAGGGGACAGATTCTCTGGAAACACCATATATTTT. Translation: CASSQGDRFSGNTIYF.

The V and J genes are TRBV20-1 and TRBJ1-2; 9 nucleotides match TRBD1. The CDR3 spans 13 residues. The V segment lost 4 bases and the J segment 2 bases; nucleotides outside the gene matches: 2. Germline lookup yields CDR1 DFQATT and CDR2 SNEGSKA (reference sequence). CDR3 bases: TGCAGTGCTACGGGACAGGGCAACTATGGCTACACCTTC. Protein: CSATGQGNYGYTF.

This rearrangement joins TRBV24-1 to TRBJ2-7; 8 nucleotides agree with TRBD1. The ends lost 7 bases at V and 5 bases at J; junction bases unmatched: 9. The CDR3 runs 14 residues. The V gene's germline CDR1 is KGHDR and CDR2 SFDVKD. CDR3 coding DNA: TGTGCCACCAGCGGACAGGGCTCTTCGAACGAGCAGTACTTC. Amino acid sequence: CATSGQGSSNEQYF.

The sample holds a few counts of this clonotype. The rearrangement joins TRBV12-3 or TRBV12-4 to TRBJ2-1; a weak D match, TRBD1 (5 bases). The CDR3 totals 16 residues. V gave up 5 bases and J gave up 3 bases, with 17 bases separating them. CDR3 amino acids: CASSPPSPTVYNEQFF. CDR3 nucleotide sequence: TGTGCCAGCAGTCCCCCCTCCCCGACAGTCTACAATGAGCAGTTCTTC.

The chain is built from TRBV15 and TRBJ2-7; tentative D call: TRBD2 (6 bases). The CDR3 is 11 residues long. The V gene's germline CDR1 is LNHNV and CDR2 YYDKDF (reference sequence). The chain's CDR3 is CATREGTSFLV. The CDR3 DNA is TGTGCCACCAGGGAAGGGACTTCATTCCTCGTC.

The chain has TRBV6-1 and TRBJ2-1; D is perhaps TRBD2 (6 bases). The V end lost 8 bases, the J end lost 8 bases, and 22 bases lay between the germline ends. The CDR3 is 15 amino acids. Germline-derived CDR1 and CDR2 are MNHNS and SASEGT. The CDR3 coding sequence is TGTGCCAGCGAGGTTGAGGGAGGACCGGTCGATGAGCAGTTCTTC. This sequence encodes CASEVEGGPVDEQFF.

This clonotype has more than one count but fewer than ten. The chain uses TRBV6-8 and TRBJ2-7, with TRBD2 identical over 8 bases. The CDR3 extends over 16 amino acids. Germline V CDR1 and CDR2: MNHGY, SAAAGT. V was clipped by 1 base and J by 3 bases; unmatched bases: 8. In nucleotides, the CDR3 is TGTGCCAGCAGTTACTTGACGACTAGCGCCGACTACGAGCAGTACTTC. Translated, it gives CASSYLTTSADYEQYF.

The rearrangement uses TRBV10-3 and TRBJ2-3, with D tentatively TRBD2 (6 bases). V dropped 6 bases and J dropped 5 bases, with 15 bases sitting between them. CDR1 is ENHRY, CDR2 SYGVKD, per germline. The CDR3 loop spans 14 amino acids. The CDR3 loop reads CAISRQAGRDTQYF. CDR3 nucleotides: TGTGCCATCAGCCGGCAGGCGGGAAGAGATACGCAGTATTTT.

The J gene is TRBJ2-3, the V gene TRBV7-2; 10 bases match TRBD2. Trimming at V came to 1 base and at J to 3 bases, leaving 10 bases not matched to a gene. This CDR3 is built from 18 residues. Germline values: CDR1 SGHTA, CDR2 FQGNSA. In DNA form, the CDR3 reads TGTGCCAGCAGCTTAGAACTAGCGGGAAGAGGTGGGACAGATACGCAGTATTTT. Translation gives CASSLELAGRGGTDTQYF.